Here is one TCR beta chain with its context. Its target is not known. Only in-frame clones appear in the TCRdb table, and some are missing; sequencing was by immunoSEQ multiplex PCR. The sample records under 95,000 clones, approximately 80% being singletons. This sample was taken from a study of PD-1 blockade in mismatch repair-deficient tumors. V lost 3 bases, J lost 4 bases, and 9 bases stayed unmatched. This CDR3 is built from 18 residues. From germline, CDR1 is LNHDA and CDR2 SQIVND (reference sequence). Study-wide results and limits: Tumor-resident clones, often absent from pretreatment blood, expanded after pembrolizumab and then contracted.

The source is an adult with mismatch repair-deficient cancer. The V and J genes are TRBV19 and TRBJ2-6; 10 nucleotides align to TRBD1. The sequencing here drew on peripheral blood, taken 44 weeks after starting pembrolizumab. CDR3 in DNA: TGTGCCAGTAGTATCTCCCGGACAGGGGGACGCGGGGCCAACGTCCTGACTTTC. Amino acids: CASSISRTGGRGANVLTF.